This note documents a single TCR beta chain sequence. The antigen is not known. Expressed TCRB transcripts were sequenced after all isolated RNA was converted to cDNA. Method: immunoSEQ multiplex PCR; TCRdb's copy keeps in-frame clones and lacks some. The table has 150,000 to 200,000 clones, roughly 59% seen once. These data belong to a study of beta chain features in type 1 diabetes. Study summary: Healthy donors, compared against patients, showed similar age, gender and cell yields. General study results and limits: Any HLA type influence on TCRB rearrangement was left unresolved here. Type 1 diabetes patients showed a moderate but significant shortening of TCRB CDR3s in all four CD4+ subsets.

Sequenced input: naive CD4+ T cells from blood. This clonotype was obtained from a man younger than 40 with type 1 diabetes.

The CDR3 DNA is TGTGCCAGCAGCCCCGACAGGGTGGCGACAGATACGCAGTATTTT. This translates into CASSPDRVATDTQYF. The chain couples TRBV7-2 to TRBJ2-3; 7 nucleotides match TRBD1. This CDR3 comprises 15 residues. Germline V lookup: CDR1 SGHTA, CDR2 FQGNSA. Trimming at V came to 5 bases and at J to 3 bases, leaving 8 bases not matched to a gene.